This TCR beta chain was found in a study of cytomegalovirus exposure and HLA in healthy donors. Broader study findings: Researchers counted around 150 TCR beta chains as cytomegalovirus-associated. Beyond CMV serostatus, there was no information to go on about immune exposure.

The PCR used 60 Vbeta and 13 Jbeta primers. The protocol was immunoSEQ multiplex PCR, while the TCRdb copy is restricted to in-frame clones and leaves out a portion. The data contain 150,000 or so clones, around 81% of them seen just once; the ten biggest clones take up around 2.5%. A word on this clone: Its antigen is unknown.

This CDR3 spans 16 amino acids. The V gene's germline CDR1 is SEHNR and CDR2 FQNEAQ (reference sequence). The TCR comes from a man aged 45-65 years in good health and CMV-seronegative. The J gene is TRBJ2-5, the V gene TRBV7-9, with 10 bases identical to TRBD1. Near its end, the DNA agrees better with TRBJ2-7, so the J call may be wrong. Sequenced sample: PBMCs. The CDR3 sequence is CASSVQGQGLTYEQYF. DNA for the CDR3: TGTGCCAGCAGTGTCCAGGGACAGGGGCTTACCTACGAGCAGTACTTC.